A selection of T cell receptor beta chains follows, all from one sample in a study of T-cell reconstitution after alpha-beta-depleted transplantation in children. TCRdb re-called the PCR reads with MiXCR, one entry per CDR3 protein. The sample records 500,000 or so distinct CDR3 sequences, about 30% being singletons. The sequencing here drew on PBMCs from the stem cell graft donor, taken from the stem cell graft. The receptors were sampled from a human donor who donated a stem cell graft to a child with aplastic anemia. Each CDR3 is given with its conserved first and last residue. The D gene is left open where the match is weak. Where a row states a size, it is once, few, many or the class of an expanded clone; other rows omit it.

V gene,J gene,D gene,CDR3 length,clone size,CDR3 protein,CDR3 DNA
TRBV11-2,TRBJ1-1,TRBD1,20,.,CASILERTGGVFGLNTEAFF,TGTGCCAGCATCCTCGAAAGGACAGGGGGCGTTTTTGGGCTGAACACTGAAGCTTTCTTT
TRBV21-1,TRBJ1-6,.,15,few,CASSTDGGFSSPLHF,TGTGCCAGCAGCACTGACGGGGGGTTTTCCTCACCCCTCCACTTT
TRBV5-1,TRBJ2-7,.,15,few,CASSDTGTYPYEQYF,TGCGCCAGCAGTGATACCGGGACGTATCCTTACGAGCAGTACTTC
TRBV6-5,TRBJ2-7,.,16,few,CASSYAGRVDNYEQYF,TGTGCCAGCAGTTATGCGGGCAGAGTAGATAACTACGAGCAGTACTTC
TRBV20-1,TRBJ2-3,TRBD2,15,few,CSAREGLARTDTQYF,TGCAGTGCTAGAGAAGGACTAGCGAGGACAGATACGCAGTATTTT
TRBV6-2/TRBV6-3,TRBJ2-1,TRBD2,15,few,CASSLAGGPRNEQFF,TGTGCCAGCAGCCTAGCGGGAGGGCCTAGGAATGAGCAGTTCTTC
TRBV5-1,TRBJ2-1,.,17,few,CASSTRSSTSSYNEQFF,TGCGCCAGCAGCACGCGATCTAGCACTAGCTCCTACAATGAGCAGTTCTTC
TRBV5-5,TRBJ2-1,.,15,.,CASSSISGSYNEQFF,TGTGCCAGCAGCTCGATCAGCGGCTCCTACAATGAGCAGTTCTTC
TRBV11-2,TRBJ2-3,TRBD1,15,.,CASSLYGDRGIAQYF,TGTGCCAGCAGCTTATATGGGGACAGAGGCATTGCGCAGTATTTT
TRBV20-1,TRBJ1-3,TRBD1,13,.,CSATDRGENTIYF,TGCAGTGCTACGGACAGGGGCGAAAACACCATATATTTT
TRBV6-2/TRBV6-3,TRBJ2-1,TRBD2,16,few,CASSSQTSGRYNEQFF,TGTGCCAGCAGTTCACAAACTAGCGGGAGATACAATGAGCAGTTCTTC
TRBV5-1,TRBJ2-4,.,14,.,CASSLGGAENIQYF,TGCGCCAGCAGTCTGGGGGGCGCGGAAAACATTCAGTACTTC
TRBV20-1,TRBJ1-3,.,14,few,CSAKQGGTGNTIYF,TGCAGTGCTAAACAGGGTGGGACTGGAAACACCATATATTTT
TRBV5-6,TRBJ2-5,.,13,many,CASSLDSQETQYF,TGTGCCAGCAGCTTGGACAGCCAAGAGACCCAGTACTTC
TRBV3-1,TRBJ1-6,.,13,.,CASSQGVEAPLHF,TGTGCCAGCAGCCAAGGGGTAGAGGCACCCCTCCACTTT
TRBV11-2,TRBJ2-3,.,15,.,CASSFGSHSADTQYF,TGTGCCAGCAGCTTTGGGTCCCATTCGGCAGATACGCAGTATTTT
TRBV14,TRBJ2-2,TRBD2,16,.,CASSRGLAGEGRGMFF,TGTGCCAGCAGCCGGGGACTAGCGGGAGAAGGACGGGGGATGTTTTTT
TRBV2,TRBJ1-1,TRBD1,15,.,CASSEGTGGRAEAFF,TGTGCCAGCAGTGAAGGGACAGGGGGAAGAGCTGAAGCTTTCTTT
TRBV7-2,TRBJ2-5,TRBD1,17,few,CASSRDPRTGIQETQYF,TGTGCCAGCAGCCGCGACCCGCGGACAGGAATCCAAGAGACCCAGTACTTC
TRBV30,TRBJ1-2,.,12,few,CAWRRDIYGYTF,TGTGCCTGGAGGCGGGACATCTATGGCTACACCTTC
TRBV6-1,TRBJ1-1,.,14,few,CASIEGQGWAEAFF,TGTGCCAGCATTGAAGGTCAGGGGTGGGCTGAAGCTTTCTTT
TRBV19,TRBJ1-3,TRBD1,14,.,CASSPPGQGNTIYF,TGTGCCAGTAGTCCTCCGGGACAGGGAAACACCATATATTTT
TRBV10-3,TRBJ2-3,.,12,few,CAISESEGTGYF,TGTGCCATCAGTGAGTCTGAGGGGACTGGATATTTT
TRBV3-1,TRBJ2-1,.,15,.,CASSQEERIVNEQFF,TGTGCCAGCAGCCAAGAGGAGCGGATAGTCAATGAGCAGTTCTTC
TRBV6-2/TRBV6-3,TRBJ2-1,TRBD2,18,few,CASIPLAGERPNYNEQFF,TGTGCCAGCATTCCACTAGCGGGAGAGCGCCCTAACTACAATGAGCAGTTCTTC
TRBV7-2,TRBJ2-3,TRBD2,15,.,CASSLVLAGVDTQYF,TGTGCCAGCAGCTTAGTACTAGCGGGAGTCGATACGCAGTATTTT
TRBV4-2,TRBJ1-1,.,15,few,CASSSAGVENTEAFF,TGTGCCAGCAGCTCAGCAGGGGTCGAGAACACTGAAGCTTTCTTT
TRBV5-1,TRBJ2-6,.,16,.,CASSLDAGLGANVLTF,TGCGCCAGCAGCTTGGATGCGGGGCTCGGGGCCAACGTCCTGACTTTC
TRBV7-9,TRBJ2-3,TRBD2,16,few,CASSPATSGNTDTQYF,TGTGCCAGCAGCCCCGCGACTAGCGGGAACACAGATACGCAGTATTTT